What follows are 17 T cell receptor beta chains derived from one specimen sequenced in a study of OX40 agonist ivuxolimab in advanced cancers. TCRdb keeps only in-frame clones here, not all; method: immunoSEQ multiplex PCR. The table records tens of thousands of clones, about 88% of them present only once. Source: CD4+ or CD8+ T cells sorted from blood, taken in a trial of the OX40 agonist ivuxolimab. Source of these receptors: an adult with an advanced solid tumor such as melanoma, head and neck, liver or kidney cancer.

Comment on this clone: Relative to the germline gene, one junction end is altered; a read error may explain this. CDR3 nucleotide sequence: TGTGCCAGCAGCCTAACCTGGGAAGAGACCCAGTACTTC. This encodes CASSLTWEETQYF. The chain uses TRBV7-3 and TRBJ2-5; no clear D gene. This CDR3 has 13 residues. Germline CDR1 is SGHTA and CDR2 is FQGTGA.

The chain joins TRBV4-2 to TRBJ1-2; D unclear. There are 16 residues in the CDR3. Germline loops: CDR1 LGHNA, CDR2 YNFKEQ. V shed 1 base and J shed 0 bases, with 12 bases lying between them. In DNA form, the CDR3 reads TGTGCCAGCAGCCAAGTCGGAGGTCGCTCTAACTATGGCTACACCTTC. Translated: CASSQVGGRSNYGYTF.

In DNA, the CDR3 is TGTGCCAGTAGTATCCAGCCCCCGCCCAGCACAGATACGCAGTATTTT. Amino acids: CASSIQPPPSTDTQYF. The J gene is TRBJ2-3, the V gene TRBV19; D gene uncertain. The ends were cut back, 3 bases at V and 0 bases at J, with 13 bases in the middle. Germline CDR1 and CDR2: LNHDA and SQIVND (reference sequence). There are 16 residues in the CDR3.

The chain carries TRBV27 and TRBJ1-1; D ambiguous. CDR3 length: 15 residues. Trimming shortened V by 4 bases and J by 0 bases, and 12 bases separated the two germline ends. The germline gives CDR1 MNHEY, CDR2 SMNVEV (reference sequence). CDR3 DNA: TGTGCCAGCAGTTCGGACCAGGTCATGAACACTGAAGCTTTCTTT. Protein product: CASSSDQVMNTEAFF.

This rearrangement joins TRBV7-2 to TRBJ2-7; no clear D gene. Trimming left V 1 base short and J 5 bases short, with 6 bases between. Germline lookup yields CDR1 SGHTA and CDR2 FQGNSA. This CDR3 spans 12 amino acids. This CDR3 is CASSLERHEQYF. DNA for the CDR3: TGTGCCAGCAGCTTAGAGCGCCACGAGCAGTACTTC.

This clone was counted a single time. The chain has TRBV9 and TRBJ2-7; 10 bases are shared with TRBD2. V was pared by 0 bases and J by 3 bases, with 0 bases of the junction left unmatched. Germline CDR1 SGDLS, CDR2 YYNGEE. The CDR3 is 14 amino acids. In DNA, the CDR3 is TGTGCCAGCAGCGTAGGGACTAGCGGCTACGAGCAGTACTTC. Translated, it gives CASSVGTSGYEQYF.

The sample holds one count of this clone. The gene calls are TRBV5-1 and TRBJ1-4; D remains unclear. CDR3 length: 15 amino acids. V lost 0 bases and J 1 base, leaving 7 bases between the germline ends. Germline values: CDR1 SGHRS, CDR2 YFSETQ. CDR3 loop: CASSLDGRTNEKLFF. CDR3 nucleotide sequence: TGCGCCAGCAGCTTGGACGGCAGAACTAATGAAAAACTGTTTTTT. The whole variable domain, remainder taken from reference TRBV5-1 and TRBJ1-4, is KAGVTQTPRYLIKTRGQQVTLSCSPISGHRSVSWYQQTPGQGLQFLFEYFSETQRNKGNFPGRFSGRQFSNSRSEMNVSTLELGDSALYLCASSLDGRTNEKLFFGSGTQLSVL.

The V and J genes are TRBV7-2 and TRBJ2-1; 14 bases line up with TRBD2. CDR1 is SGHTA and CDR2 is FQGNSA in the germline V gene. With 4 bases clipped from V and 5 bases from J, the junction kept 7 bases outside the gene matches. This CDR3 has 17 residues. The CDR3 is CASSSGTSGGPNNEQFF. The DNA for the CDR3 is TGTGCCAGCAGCTCTGGGACTAGCGGGGGACCAAACAATGAGCAGTTCTTC.

This clone was detected only a few times. The V and J genes are TRBV18 and TRBJ2-6; D remains ambiguous. V was trimmed by 3 bases and J by 0 bases, leaving 15 bases between them. This CDR3 is built from 18 residues. The germline CDR1 and CDR2 sequences are KGHSH and LQKENI. This CDR3 is CASSPDWALDSGANVLTF. CDR3 DNA: TGTGCCAGCTCACCGGATTGGGCGCTTGACTCTGGGGCCAACGTCCTGACTTTC. Based on the CDR3 plus reference TRBV18 and TRBJ2-6, the full variable domain is NAGVMQNPRHLVRRRGQEARLRCSPMKGHSHVYWYRQLPEEGLKFMVYLQKENIIDESGMPKERFSAEFPKEGPSILRIQQVVRGDSAAYFCASSPDWALDSGANVLTFGAGSRLTVL.

The chain joins TRBV5-8 to TRBJ1-1; a possible D gene is TRBD1 (6 bases). CDR3 length: 17 amino acids. Germline V gene sequence: CDR1 SGHTS, CDR2 YDEGEE. Deletions cut 0 bases from V and 5 bases from J, with 20 bases between. CDR3 sequence reads: CASSLEVGQRRGTEAFF. CDR3 DNA sequence: TGTGCCAGCAGCTTGGAAGTGGGACAACGCCGCGGGACTGAAGCTTTCTTT.

The gene calls are TRBV28 and TRBJ2-7, with D perhaps TRBD1 (7 bases). Germline V gene sequence: CDR1 MDHEN, CDR2 SYDVKM. Trimming left V 2 bases short and J 5 bases short, with 13 bases between. CDR3 size: 14 residues. Here the CDR3 reads CASSLAQGGHEQYF. For the CDR3, the DNA is TGTGCCAGCAGTTTAGCGCAGGGGGGACACGAGCAGTACTTC.

The V and J genes are TRBV5-1 and TRBJ1-2; 9 nucleotides align to TRBD1. Unmatched junction bases numbered 17, after V lost 4 bases and J lost 4 bases. This CDR3 contains 18 residues. CDR1 and CDR2 from the germline V gene are SGHRS and YFSETQ. The CDR3 nucleotides are TGCGCCAGCAGCCAAAACCCCATGGGGACAGGGCCAAGCTATGGCTACACCTTC. Residues: CASSQNPMGTGPSYGYTF.

CDR3 coding DNA: TGTGCCAGCAGTTTAGCGGGGGGGAACTACAATGAGCAGTTCTTC. It codes for CASSLAGGNYNEQFF. The J gene is TRBJ2-1, the V gene TRBV27, with TRBD2 matching 9 bases. Germline lookup yields CDR1 MNHEY and CDR2 SMNVEV (reference sequence). V gave up 2 bases and J gave up 3 bases; unmatched junction bases: 2. The CDR3 loop spans 15 amino acids.

In the case of this clone: Other nucleotide sequences from this sample produce the same CDR3. The chain links TRBV30 to TRBJ1-4, with D possibly being TRBD1 (5 bases). From germline, CDR1 is GTSNPN and CDR2 SVGIG (reference sequence). V was pared by 5 bases and J by 7 bases, with 14 bases between. CDR3 size: 13 residues. This CDR3 is CAWGGGRGEKLFF. The CDR3 coding sequence is TGTGCCTGGGGCGGGGGTCGGGGTGAAAAACTGTTTTTT.

V usage is TRBV10-3 and J usage is TRBJ2-1, with no clear D. Germline V gives CDR1 ENHRY, CDR2 SYGVKD. The V gene lost 6 bases and the J gene lost 7 bases, with 22 bases spanning the gap. The CDR3 runs to 16 residues. CDR3: CAIRVGTPVVGNEQFF. CDR3 DNA: TGTGCCATCAGGGTTGGCACTCCCGTCGTGGGGAATGAGCAGTTCTTC.

The chain recombines TRBV5-3 with TRBJ1-2; a possible D gene is TRBD1 (5 bases). TRBV5-3 carries the ORF label, with uncertain function. V was cut by 8 bases and J by 2 bases, with 16 bases left in between. The CDR3 has 14 residues. In nucleotides, the CDR3 is TGTGCCAGCAGCGGTGAGGGGACGAACTATGGCTACACCTTC. Translated, it gives CASSGEGTNYGYTF.

The DNA of the CDR3 is TGTGCCAGCAGCTTAGATTTCCCGGGTTTCGGAAACACCATATATTTT. Translated: CASSLDFPGFGNTIYF. V usage is TRBV7-2 and J usage is TRBJ1-3; D gene unclear. V lost 1 base and J lost 4, with 14 bases in between. The CDR3 has 16 residues. The germline gives CDR1 SGHTA, CDR2 FQGNSA.